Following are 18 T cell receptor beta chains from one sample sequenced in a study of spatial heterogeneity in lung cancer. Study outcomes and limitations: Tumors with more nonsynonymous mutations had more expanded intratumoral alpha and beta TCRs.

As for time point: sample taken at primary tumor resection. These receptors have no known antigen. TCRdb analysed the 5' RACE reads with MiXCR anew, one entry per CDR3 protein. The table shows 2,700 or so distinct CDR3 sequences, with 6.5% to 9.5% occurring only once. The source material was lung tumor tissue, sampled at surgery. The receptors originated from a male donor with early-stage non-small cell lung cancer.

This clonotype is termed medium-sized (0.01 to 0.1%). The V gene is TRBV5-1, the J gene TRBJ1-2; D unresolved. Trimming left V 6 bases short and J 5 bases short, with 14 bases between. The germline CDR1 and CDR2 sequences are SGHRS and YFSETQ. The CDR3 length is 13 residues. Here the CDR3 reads CASKGGDGYGYTF. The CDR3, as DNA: TGCGCCAGCAAAGGCGGCGACGGGTATGGCTACACCTTC.

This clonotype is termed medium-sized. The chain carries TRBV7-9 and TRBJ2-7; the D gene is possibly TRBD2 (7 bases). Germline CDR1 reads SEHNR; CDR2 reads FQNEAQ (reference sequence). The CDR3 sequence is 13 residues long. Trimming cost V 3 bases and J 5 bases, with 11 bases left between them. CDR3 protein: CASSFTGGDEQYF. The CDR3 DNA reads TGTGCCAGCAGCTTTACGGGGGGCGACGAGCAGTACTTC.

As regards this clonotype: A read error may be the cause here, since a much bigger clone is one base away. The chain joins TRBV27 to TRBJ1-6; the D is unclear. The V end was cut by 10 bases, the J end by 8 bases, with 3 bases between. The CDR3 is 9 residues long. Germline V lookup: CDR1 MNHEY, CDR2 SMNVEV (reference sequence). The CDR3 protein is CATHSPLHF. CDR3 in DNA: TGTGCCACCCATTCACCCCTCCACTTT.

The CDR3: CASGVQGNEQFF. DNA of the CDR3: TGTGCCAGCGGCGTACAGGGGAATGAGCAGTTCTTC. The chain carries TRBV6-2 or TRBV6-3 and TRBJ2-1; 7 bases align to TRBD1. CDR1 and CDR2 from the germline V gene are MNHEY and SVGEGT. The CDR3 consists of 12 residues. Trimming cost V 8 bases and J 7 bases; bases outside gene matches: 5.

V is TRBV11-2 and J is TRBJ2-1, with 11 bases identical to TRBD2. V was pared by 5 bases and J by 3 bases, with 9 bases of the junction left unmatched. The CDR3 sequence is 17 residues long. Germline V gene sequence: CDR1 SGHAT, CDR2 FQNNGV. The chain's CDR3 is CASSPPGTSGFYNEQFF. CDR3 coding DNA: TGTGCCAGCAGCCCCCCTGGGACTAGCGGCTTCTACAATGAGCAGTTCTTC.

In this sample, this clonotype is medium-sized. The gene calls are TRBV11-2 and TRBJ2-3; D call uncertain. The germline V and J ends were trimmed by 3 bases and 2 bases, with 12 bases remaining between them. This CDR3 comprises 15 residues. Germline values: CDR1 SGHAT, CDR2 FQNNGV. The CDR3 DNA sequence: TGTGCCAGCAGCTTCCGGGCGCCCACCACAGATACGCAGTATTTT. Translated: CASSFRAPTTDTQYF. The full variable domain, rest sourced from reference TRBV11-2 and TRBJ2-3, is EAGVAQSPRYKIIEKRQSVAFWCNPISGHATLYWYQQILGQGPKLLIQFQNNGVVDDSQLPKDRFSAERLKGVDSTLKIQPAKLEDSAVYLCASSFRAPTTDTQYFGPGTRLTVL.

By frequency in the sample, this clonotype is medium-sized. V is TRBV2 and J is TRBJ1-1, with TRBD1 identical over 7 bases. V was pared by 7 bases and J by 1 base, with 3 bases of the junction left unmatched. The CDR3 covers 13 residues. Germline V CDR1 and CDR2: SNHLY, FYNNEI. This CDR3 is CASKDRWNTEAFF. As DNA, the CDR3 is TGTGCCAGCAAGGACAGGTGGAACACTGAAGCTTTCTTT.

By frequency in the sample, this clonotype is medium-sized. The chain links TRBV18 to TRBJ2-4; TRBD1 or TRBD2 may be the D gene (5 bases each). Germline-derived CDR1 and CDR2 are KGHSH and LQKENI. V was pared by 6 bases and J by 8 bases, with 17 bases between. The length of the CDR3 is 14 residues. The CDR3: CASSREWLGDIQYF. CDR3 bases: TGTGCCAGCTCCCGAGAGTGGCTGGGGGACATTCAGTACTTC.

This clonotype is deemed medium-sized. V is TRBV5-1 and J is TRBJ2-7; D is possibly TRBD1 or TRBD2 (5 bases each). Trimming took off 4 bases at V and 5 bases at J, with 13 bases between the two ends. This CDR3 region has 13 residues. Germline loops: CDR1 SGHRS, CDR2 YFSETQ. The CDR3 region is CASSARDLHEQYF. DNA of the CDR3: TGCGCCAGCAGCGCCCGGGACCTCCACGAGCAGTACTTC.

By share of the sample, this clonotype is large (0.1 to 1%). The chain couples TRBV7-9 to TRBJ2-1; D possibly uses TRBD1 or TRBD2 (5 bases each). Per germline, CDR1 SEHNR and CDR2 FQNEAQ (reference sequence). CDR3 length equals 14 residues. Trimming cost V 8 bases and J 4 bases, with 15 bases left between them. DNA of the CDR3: TGTGCCAGCGGGGACCCGGGCTCGTACAATGAGCAGTTCTTC. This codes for CASGDPGSYNEQFF.

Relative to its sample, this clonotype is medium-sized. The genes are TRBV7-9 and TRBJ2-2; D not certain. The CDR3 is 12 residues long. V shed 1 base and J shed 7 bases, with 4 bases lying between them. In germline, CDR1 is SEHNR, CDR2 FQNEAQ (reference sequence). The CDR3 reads CASSLGNGELFF. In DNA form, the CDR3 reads TGTGCCAGCAGCTTAGGAAACGGGGAGCTGTTTTTT.

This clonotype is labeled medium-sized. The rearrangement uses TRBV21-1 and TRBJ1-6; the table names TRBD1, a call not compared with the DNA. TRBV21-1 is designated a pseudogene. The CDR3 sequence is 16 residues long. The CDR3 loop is CASSKADRTPSSPLHF. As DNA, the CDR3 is TGTGCCAGCAGCAAAGCAGACAGAACCCCGTCCTCACCCCTCCACTTT.

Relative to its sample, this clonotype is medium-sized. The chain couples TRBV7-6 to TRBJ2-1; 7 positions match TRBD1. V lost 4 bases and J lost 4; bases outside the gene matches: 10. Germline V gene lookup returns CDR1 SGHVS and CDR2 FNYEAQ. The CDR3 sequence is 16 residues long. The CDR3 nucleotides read TGTGCCAGCAGCTCCTGGGTGGGCAGGGGGTACAATGAGCAGTTCTTC. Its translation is CASSSWVGRGYNEQFF.

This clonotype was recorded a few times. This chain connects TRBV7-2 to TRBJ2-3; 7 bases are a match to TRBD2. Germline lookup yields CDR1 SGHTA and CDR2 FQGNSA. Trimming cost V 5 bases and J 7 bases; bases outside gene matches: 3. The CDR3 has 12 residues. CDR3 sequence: CASSGGGNTQYF. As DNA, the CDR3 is TGTGCCAGCAGCGGGGGAGGGAATACGCAGTATTTT. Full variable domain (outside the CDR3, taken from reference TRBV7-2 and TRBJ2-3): GAGVSQSPSNKVTEKGKDVELRCDPISGHTALYWYRQSLGQGLEFLIYFQGNSAPDKSGLPSDRFSAERTGGSVSTLTIQRTQQEDSAVYLCASSGGGNTQYFGPGTRLTVL.

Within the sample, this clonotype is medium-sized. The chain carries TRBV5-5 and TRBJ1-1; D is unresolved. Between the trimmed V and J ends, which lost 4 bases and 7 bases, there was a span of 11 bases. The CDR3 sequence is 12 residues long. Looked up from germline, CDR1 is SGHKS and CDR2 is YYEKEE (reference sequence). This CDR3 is CASSPPGGEAFF. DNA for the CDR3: TGTGCCAGCAGCCCTCCGGGAGGTGAAGCTTTCTTT.

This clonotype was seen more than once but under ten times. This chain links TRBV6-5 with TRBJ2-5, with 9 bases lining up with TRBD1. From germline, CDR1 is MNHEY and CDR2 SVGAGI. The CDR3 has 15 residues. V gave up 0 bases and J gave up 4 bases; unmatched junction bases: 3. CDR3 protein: CASSYSKDRGETQYF. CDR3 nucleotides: TGTGCCAGCAGTTACTCGAAGGACAGGGGAGAGACCCAGTACTTC.

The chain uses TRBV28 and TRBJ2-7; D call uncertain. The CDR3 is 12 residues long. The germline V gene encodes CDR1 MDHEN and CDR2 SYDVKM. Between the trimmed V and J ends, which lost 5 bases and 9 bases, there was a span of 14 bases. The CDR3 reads CASSPSGIGQYF. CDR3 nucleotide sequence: TGTGCCAGCAGTCCCTCCGGTATTGGGCAGTACTTC.

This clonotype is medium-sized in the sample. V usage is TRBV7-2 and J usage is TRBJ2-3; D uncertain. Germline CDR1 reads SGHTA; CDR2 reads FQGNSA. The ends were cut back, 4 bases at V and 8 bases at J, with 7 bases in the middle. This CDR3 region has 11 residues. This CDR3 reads CASSSETTQYF. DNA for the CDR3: TGTGCCAGCAGCTCCGAGACTACGCAGTATTTT. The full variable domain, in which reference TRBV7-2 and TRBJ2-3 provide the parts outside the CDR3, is GAGVSQSPSNKVTEKGKDVELRCDPISGHTALYWYRQSLGQGLEFLIYFQGNSAPDKSGLPSDRFSAERTGGSVSTLTIQRTQQEDSAVYLCASSSETTQYFGPGTRLTVL.